The next 15 T cell receptor beta chains were all read from a single sample in a study of OX40 agonist ivuxolimab in advanced cancers. Library method: the immunoSEQ multiplex PCR assay. This immuneACCESS table, as held by TCRdb, lists in-frame sequences with V and J called but not all clones. Of the missing ones, under half trace to an unresolved V gene in checked studies; the others have no known cause. The sample table holds 65,000 to 70,000 clones, of which around 87% were seen once. 8% to 11% of the sample goes to the ten largest clones. This specimen consisted of CD4+ or CD8+ T cells sorted from blood, obtained in a trial of the OX40 agonist ivuxolimab. These receptors all stem from an adult with an advanced solid tumor such as melanoma, head and neck, liver or kidney cancer.

This chain links TRBV7-3 with TRBJ2-7; D unclear. CDR3 length: 13 amino acids. Germline V gives CDR1 SGHTA, CDR2 FQGTGA. Trimming took off 1 base at V and 6 bases at J, with 10 bases between the two ends. The CDR3 spells CASSLSSRSEQYF. CDR3 in DNA: TGTGCCAGCAGCTTAAGTAGTCGTAGCGAGCAGTACTTC. The full variable domain, rest sourced from reference TRBV7-3 and TRBJ2-7, is GAGVSQTPSNKVTEKGKYVELRCDPISGHTALYWYRQSLGQGPEFLIYFQGTGAADDSGLPNDRFFAVRPEGSVSTLKIQRTERGDSAVYLCASSLSSRSEQYFGPGTRLTVT.

The chain links TRBV18 to TRBJ1-1; 7 bases map to TRBD1. The germline CDR1 and CDR2 sequences are KGHSH and LQKENI. The CDR3 covers 13 residues. Unmatched junction bases numbered 6, after V lost 6 bases and J lost 5 bases. CDR3 residues: CASSLDRATEAFF. CDR3 bases: TGTGCCAGCTCGCTAGACAGGGCGACTGAAGCTTTCTTT.

The rearrangement uses TRBV6-5 and TRBJ2-7; unclear D gene. The length of the CDR3 is 12 residues. Germline V gene sequence: CDR1 MNHEY, CDR2 SVGAGI. V was trimmed by 0 bases and J by 6 bases, leaving 6 bases between them. CDR3 residues: CASSYSAGEQYF. CDR3 in DNA: TGTGCCAGCAGTTACTCTGCAGGCGAGCAGTACTTC.

Only a few counts were recorded for this clone. V and J are TRBV29-1 and TRBJ1-2; 12 bases align to TRBD1. Looked up from germline, CDR1 is SQVTM and CDR2 is ANQGSEA. The V and J ends lost 5 bases and 7 bases, in that order; junction bases with no gene match: 8. The CDR3 has 14 amino acids. CDR3 amino acids: CSVSRDRGPGGYTF. As DNA, the CDR3 is TGCAGCGTTAGCCGGGACAGGGGGCCCGGTGGCTACACCTTC.

This rearrangement joins TRBV5-1 to TRBJ2-1; 7 bases are a match to TRBD2. The germline V gene has CDR1 SGHRS and CDR2 YFSETQ. The CDR3 spans 17 residues. The ends lost 4 bases at V and 0 bases at J; junction bases unmatched: 10. The CDR3 here is CASSVGGSDYSYNEQFF. CDR3 sequence (DNA): TGCGCCAGCAGCGTGGGGGGGAGCGACTACTCCTACAATGAGCAGTTCTTC.

The chain uses TRBV20-1 and TRBJ2-1; maybe TRBD2 (6 bases). The CDR3 is 11 amino acids. Germline V gene lookup returns CDR1 DFQATT and CDR2 SNEGSKA (reference sequence). The V end was cut by 5 bases, the J end by 5 bases, with 7 bases between. The CDR3 region is CSAGLHNEQFF. The CDR3 DNA sequence: TGCAGTGCTGGACTACACAATGAGCAGTTCTTC.

The chain is built from TRBV7-9 and TRBJ2-4; 9 positions match TRBD1. The V gene end was trimmed by 5 bases and the J gene end by 0 bases; junction bases not matched to a gene: 8. CDR1 and CDR2 (germline): SEHNR, FQNEAQ (reference sequence). The CDR3 is 17 residues long. The CDR3 region has the DNA TGTGCCAGCAGCCAAGGGGGACAGGGCCTAGCCAAAAACATTCAGTACTTC. It encodes CASSQGGQGLAKNIQYF.

This rearrangement joins TRBV9 to TRBJ1-6; D gene uncertain. This CDR3 comprises 13 residues. Germline loops: CDR1 SGDLS, CDR2 YYNGEE. V gave up 3 bases and J gave up 7 bases, with 8 bases separating them. The CDR3 nucleotides are TGTGCCAGCAGCGCGATCATCAATTCACCCCTCCACTTT. It specifies CASSAIINSPLHF. The variable domain in full, with the rest retrieved from reference TRBV9 and TRBJ1-6, is DSGVTQTPKHLITATGQRVTLRCSPRSGDLSVYWYQQSLDQGLQFLIQYYNGEERAKGNILERFSAQQFPDLHSELNLSSLELGDSALYFCASSAIINSPLHFGNGTRLTVT.

The V call is TRBV11-3, the J call TRBJ1-1; no reliable D call. The V gene's germline CDR1 is SGHNT and CDR2 YENEEA. V was trimmed by 8 bases and J by 1 base, leaving 14 bases between them. The CDR3 consists of 14 residues. CDR3 in amino acids: CASVLGWPNTEAFF. The CDR3 DNA sequence: TGTGCCAGCGTCCTTGGGTGGCCGAACACTGAAGCTTTCTTT.

J is TRBJ2-6 and V is TRBV19, with TRBD1 as a possible D gene (7 bases). V lost 4 bases and J lost 3, with 10 bases in between. Per the germline V gene, CDR1 is LNHDA and CDR2 is SQIVND (reference sequence). CDR3 length: 15 residues. DNA for the CDR3: TGTGCCAGTAGTACAGGGGGAGGTGGGGCCAACGTCCTGACTTTC. Encoded protein: CASSTGGGGANVLTF.

The chain couples TRBV7-2 to TRBJ2-3; TRBD1 matches at 10 bases. The CDR3 totals 15 residues. Trimming at V came to 5 bases and at J to 4 bases, leaving 6 bases not matched to a gene. The germline V gene encodes CDR1 SGHTA and CDR2 FQGNSA. The CDR3 DNA reads TGTGCCAGCAGCACGGGACAGGGGTTTTCAGATACGCAGTATTTT. It is translated as CASSTGQGFSDTQYF.

The CDR3 region is CASSHTGWERNTEAFF. For the CDR3, the DNA is TGTGCCAGCAGCCACACCGGTTGGGAACGGAACACTGAAGCTTTCTTT. The chain uses TRBV7-9 and TRBJ1-1; D unresolved. Germline assignment: CDR1 SEHNR and CDR2 FQNEAQ (reference sequence). The CDR3 length is 16 residues. Trimming took off 5 bases at V and 1 base at J, with 17 bases between the two ends.

This chain joins TRBV28 and TRBJ1-2, with D unclear. There are 11 residues in the CDR3. Germline CDR1 is MDHEN and CDR2 is SYDVKM. V lost 10 bases and J lost 3, with 9 bases in between. The CDR3: CATDGYYGYTF. In nucleotides, the CDR3 is TGTGCCACCGACGGGTACTATGGCTACACCTTC.

The chain uses TRBV27 and TRBJ2-1, with TRBD2 matching 9 bases. V was clipped by 1 base and J by 8 bases; unmatched bases: 12. The CDR3 extends over 17 amino acids. Germline CDR1 reads MNHEY; CDR2 reads SMNVEV (reference sequence). This CDR3 is CASSLYPSGGRAHEQFF. Here the CDR3 DNA reads TGTGCCAGCAGTTTATACCCCTCGGGCGGGAGGGCCCATGAGCAGTTCTTC.

V is TRBV28 and J is TRBJ2-1; D might be TRBD1 or TRBD2, each matching 5 bases. Germline values: CDR1 MDHEN, CDR2 SYDVKM. The CDR3 is 9 residues long. This CDR3 reads CGGHNEQFF. DNA of the CDR3: TGTGGGGGACACAATGAGCAGTTCTTC.